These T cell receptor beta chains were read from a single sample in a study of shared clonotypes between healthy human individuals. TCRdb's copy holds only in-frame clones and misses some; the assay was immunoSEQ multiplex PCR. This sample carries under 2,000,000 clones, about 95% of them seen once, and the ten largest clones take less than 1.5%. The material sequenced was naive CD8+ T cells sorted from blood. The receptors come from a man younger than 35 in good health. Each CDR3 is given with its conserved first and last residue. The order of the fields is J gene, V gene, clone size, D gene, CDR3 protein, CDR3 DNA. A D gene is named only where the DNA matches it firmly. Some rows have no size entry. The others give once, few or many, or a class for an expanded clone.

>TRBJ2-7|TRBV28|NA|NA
CASRPGHEDPYEQYF
TGTGCCAGCAGACCGGGACATGAGGACCCTTACGAGCAGTACTTC
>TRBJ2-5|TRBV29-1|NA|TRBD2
CSVEDRQRGGETQYF
TGCAGCGTTGAAGATCGCCAGCGGGGGGGAGAGACCCAGTACTTC
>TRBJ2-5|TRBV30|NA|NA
CAWSAVGETQYF
TGTGCCTGGAGTGCGGTCGGTGAGACCCAGTACTTC
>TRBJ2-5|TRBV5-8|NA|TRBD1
CASSLDGAGTAYQETQYF
TGTGCCAGCAGCTTGGATGGGGCCGGGACAGCGTACCAAGAGACCCAGTACTTC
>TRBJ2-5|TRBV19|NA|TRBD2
CASSIEIGLAGQETQYF
TGTGCCAGTAGTATAGAAATAGGACTAGCGGGACAAGAGACCCAGTACTTC
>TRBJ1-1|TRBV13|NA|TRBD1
CASSPDGQGGNTEAFF
TGTGCCAGCAGCCCGGATGGACAGGGTGGAAACACTGAAGCTTTCTTT
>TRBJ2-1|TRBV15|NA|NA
CATRPNSYNEQFF
TGTGCCACCAGGCCCAACTCCTACAATGAGCAGTTCTTC
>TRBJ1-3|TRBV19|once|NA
CASKLQGTGNTIYF
TGTGCCAGTAAGTTACAGGGCACTGGAAACACCATATATTTT
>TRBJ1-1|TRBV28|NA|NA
CASSLFGGYTEAFF
TGTGCCAGCAGTTTATTCGGCGGCTACACTGAAGCTTTCTTT
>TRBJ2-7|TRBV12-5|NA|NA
CASGNSGLGIEQYF
TGTGCTAGTGGTAATAGCGGATTGGGTATCGAGCAGTACTTC
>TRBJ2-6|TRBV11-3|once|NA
CAILASWNSGANVLTF
TGTGCCATCCTAGCGTCCTGGAACTCTGGGGCCAACGTCCTGACTTTC
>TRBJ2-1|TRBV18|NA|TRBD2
CASSRVRGLATYNEQFF
TGTGCCAGCTCACGGGTGCGGGGACTAGCAACCTACAATGAGCAGTTCTTC
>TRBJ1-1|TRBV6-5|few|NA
CASSLTENTEAFF
TGTGCCAGCAGTTTGACAGAGAACACTGAAGCTTTCTTT
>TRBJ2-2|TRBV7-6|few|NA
CASSFTANTGELFF
TGTGCCAGCAGCTTCACAGCTAACACCGGGGAGCTGTTTTTT
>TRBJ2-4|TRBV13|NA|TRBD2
CASSAASGRAKNIQYF
TGTGCCAGCAGCGCCGCTAGCGGGAGGGCCAAAAACATTCAGTACTTC